The clone carrying this TCR beta chain was observed a few times. The target antigen is unknown. The CDR3 runs to 11 residues. In germline, CDR1 is SNHLY, CDR2 FYNNEI. The data were obtained in a study of blood T cells in healthy people across ages. Broader study findings: As age increased, TCR beta diversity per million T cells fell in a roughly linear fashion.

Next came a second PCR, run for about 7 to 12 cycles, which used a sample-barcoded 5' primer along with a J-beta primer mix. MiXCR was run by TCRdb on the 5' RACE reads, yielding one entry per CDR3 protein. The sample consists of some 850,000 distinct CDR3 sequences, roughly 25% of them appearing once. Another study also made use of these data, one on T cells of mothers and their children. This second study says: Persistent microchimeric T cell clones were not found at ~100 per million sensitivity.

The clonotype originates from a boy younger than 18 in good health. The sequencing sample was made of blood. The rearrangement joins TRBV2 to TRBJ2-1; D unclear. The DNA matches TRBJ2-5 better at its end, which makes the J call doubtful. The CDR3 nucleotides read TGTGCCGGATTGATCCAAGAGACCCAGTACTTC. Protein product: CAGLIQETQYF.